Below are 18 T cell receptor beta chains sequenced from a single sample in a study of radiation and T cells in renal cell carcinoma. Only in-frame clones appear in the TCRdb table, and some are missing; sequencing was by immunoSEQ multiplex PCR. The sample holds about 59,000 clones, just under 80% seen once. Time point here: baseline pretreatment blood. Treatment described: 15 Gy SBRT to primary tumor, nephrectomy 4 weeks later. The material was blood, obtained from a patient whose treatment included radiotherapy and nephrectomy. The receptor source for this set is a man in his 60s with renal cell carcinoma.

This clone has a single count. The rearrangement uses TRBV7-2 and TRBJ2-5; TRBD2 agrees at 8 bases. The germline CDR1 and CDR2 sequences are SGHTA and FQGNSA. Trimming at V came to 0 bases and at J to 2 bases, leaving 2 bases not matched to a gene. The CDR3 is 15 residues long. The CDR3 sequence: CASSLAGTRQETQYF. DNA for the CDR3: TGTGCCAGCAGCTTAGCGGGGACTAGGCAAGAGACCCAGTACTTC.

The V call is TRBV30, the J call TRBJ2-2; TRBD2 matches 11 bases. CDR3 length: 16 amino acids. The V gene end was trimmed by 1 base and the J gene end by 1 base; junction bases not matched to a gene: 2. CDR1 is GTSNPN and CDR2 is SVGIG in the germline V gene (reference sequence). The CDR3: CAWSGLAGRNTGELFF. The CDR3, as DNA: TGTGCCTGGAGTGGACTAGCGGGGAGGAACACCGGGGAGCTGTTTTTT. Full variable domain (remainder filled in from reference TRBV30 and TRBJ2-2): SQTIHQWPATLVQPVGSPLSLECTVEGTSNPNLYWYRQAAGRGLQLLFYSVGIGQISSEVPQNLSASRPQDRQFILSSKKLLLSDSGFYLCAWSGLAGRNTGELFFGEGSRLTVL.

V and J are TRBV11-2 and TRBJ1-1; TRBD1 might be the D (5 bases). The CDR3 contains 13 residues. CDR1 and CDR2 (germline): SGHAT, FQNNGV. V was pared by 0 bases and J by 4 bases, with 6 bases between. The CDR3 protein is CASSLDRATEAFF. CDR3 DNA: TGTGCCAGCAGCTTAGACAGGGCCACTGAAGCTTTCTTT.

The rearrangement uses TRBV19 and TRBJ1-5; D gene uncertain. CDR1 and CDR2 (germline): LNHDA, SQIVND (reference sequence). V was trimmed by 3 bases and J by 0 bases, leaving 9 bases between them. The CDR3 has 15 amino acids. CDR3 sequence reads: CASSIPRYSNQPQHF. The CDR3 bases are TGTGCCAGTAGTATCCCGCGGTATAGCAATCAGCCCCAGCATTTT.

This clone was seen a handful of times. The chain recombines TRBV2 with TRBJ2-7; D gene uncertain. Germline V gene lookup returns CDR1 SNHLY and CDR2 FYNNEI. The CDR3 spans 12 residues. Trimming took 6 bases from V and 3 from J, leaving 9 bases between them. This CDR3 reads CASSLIIYEQYV. The CDR3 DNA is TGTGCCAGCAGCCTAATCATCTACGAGCAGTACGTC.

The chain employs TRBV18 and TRBJ2-7; 8 positions match TRBD1. CDR1 KGHSH and CDR2 LQKENI come from the germline V gene. This CDR3 region has 13 residues. The trim removed 5 bases at V and 4 bases at J, leaving 4 bases unmatched. CDR3 sequence reads: CASSNGQGYEQYF. For the CDR3, the DNA is TGTGCCAGCTCAAACGGACAGGGATACGAGCAGTACTTC.

The V gene is TRBV18, the J gene TRBJ2-1; 9 positions agree with TRBD2. The CDR3 has 17 residues. The ends lost 8 bases at V and 4 bases at J; junction bases unmatched: 15. Germline CDR1 and CDR2: KGHSH and LQKENI. The CDR3 sequence is CASTAFYSGSLYNEQFF. CDR3 DNA: TGTGCCAGCACAGCATTTTATAGCGGGAGTTTGTACAATGAGCAGTTCTTC.

For the CDR3, the DNA is TGTGCCAGCAGCTTAGGTGGGGAAGTCACAGATACGCAGTATTTT. Its translation is CASSLGGEVTDTQYF. The V call is TRBV7-2, the J call TRBJ2-3, with D unclear. Trimming cost V 1 base and J 2 bases, with 10 bases left between them. The CDR3 is made up of 15 amino acids. From germline, CDR1 is SGHTA and CDR2 FQGNSA.

The genes are TRBV6-4 and TRBJ2-7; 11 bases are a match to TRBD2. CDR1 is MRHNA, CDR2 SNTAGT, per germline. J lost 2 bases, V lost 2 bases, and 29 bases had no gene match. The CDR3 covers 24 residues. The CDR3 nucleotides are TGTGCCAGCAGTGACCGCGGGACTAGCGGTAAAAGACGTAGTCCGGTTAATCAAGCCTACGAGCAGTACGTC. Translated: CASSDRGTSGKRRSPVNQAYEQYV.

The chain has TRBV7-2 and TRBJ2-5; 11 bases line up with TRBD2. CDR3 length: 18 amino acids. V lost 0 bases, J lost 0 bases, and 6 bases stayed unmatched. Germline lookup yields CDR1 SGHTA and CDR2 FQGNSA. The CDR3: CASSLASSGGTNQETQYF. The DNA for the CDR3 is TGTGCCAGCAGCTTAGCTTCTAGCGGGGGGACCAACCAAGAGACCCAGTACTTC.

The rearrangement joins TRBV7-2 to TRBJ2-5; 16 bases map to TRBD2. The V gene's germline CDR1 is SGHTA and CDR2 FQGNSA. The CDR3 runs 18 residues. V shed 3 bases, J shed 4 bases, and the junction held 8 bases outside the gene matches. The CDR3 DNA follows: TGTGCCAGCAGCTTGGGGACTAGCGGGAGGGCCAGGGGAGAGACCCAGTACTTC. It codes for CASSLGTSGRARGETQYF.

The rearrangement links TRBV5-1 to TRBJ2-7, with D tentatively TRBD2 (5 bases). V shed 4 bases and J shed 5 bases, with 19 bases lying between them. Germline CDR1 is SGHRS and CDR2 is YFSETQ. The CDR3 totals 15 residues. The CDR3 loop is CASSRDGGWIDEQYV. The CDR3 bases are TGCGCCAGCAGCCGTGACGGAGGCTGGATTGACGAGCAGTACGTC.

The V gene is TRBV19, the J gene TRBJ2-7, with D unresolved. The CDR3 is made up of 13 amino acids. The germline CDR1 and CDR2 sequences are LNHDA and SQIVND (reference sequence). The V and J ends lost 5 bases and 2 bases respectively, with 10 bases between them. The CDR3 nucleotides are TGTGCCAGTAGTCCCAGGAGTGCCTACGAGCAGTACTTC. It is translated as CASSPRSAYEQYF.

CDR3 nucleotide sequence: TGTGCCAGCAGAGGAGGCACCGGGGAGCTGTTTTTT. It encodes CASRGGTGELFF. The chain joins TRBV14 to TRBJ2-2; D may be TRBD2 (5 bases). The CDR3 extends over 12 amino acids. The V gene lost 6 bases and the J gene lost 4 bases, with 6 bases spanning the gap. Germline V gene lookup returns CDR1 SGHDN and CDR2 FVKESK.

This chain uses TRBV30 with TRBJ1-2; 9 bases match TRBD1. The ends lost 6 bases at V and 2 bases at J; junction bases unmatched: 4. The CDR3 runs 13 residues. CDR1 GTSNPN and CDR2 SVGIG come from the germline V gene (reference sequence). In DNA form, the CDR3 reads TGTGCCTGCGGACAGGGGTCGAACTATGGCTACACCTTC. This codes for CACGQGSNYGYTF. Full variable domain (outside the CDR3, taken from reference TRBV30 and TRBJ1-2): SQTIHQWPATLVQPVGSPLSLECTVEGTSNPNLYWYRQAAGRGLQLLFYSVGIGQISSEVPQNLSASRPQDRQFILSSKKLLLSDSGFYLCACGQGSNYGYTFGSGTRLTVV.

The chain combines TRBV7-9 with TRBJ1-2; D is uncertain. V shed 5 bases and J shed 10 bases, with 11 bases lying between them. Germline lookup yields CDR1 SEHNR and CDR2 FQNEAQ (reference sequence). The CDR3 length is 11 residues. Here the CDR3 DNA reads TGTGCCAGCAGCCCGACTGTAGACTACACCTTC. Protein: CASSPTVDYTF.

The chain employs TRBV7-8 and TRBJ2-7; D is possibly TRBD2 (6 bases). The germline gives CDR1 SGHVS, CDR2 FQNEAQ. The length of the CDR3 is 12 residues. V was cut by 4 bases and J by 5 bases, with 9 bases left in between. CDR3 region: CASSSSGDEQYV. The CDR3 bases are TGTGCCAGCAGCTCCTCGGGAGACGAGCAGTACGTC.

V gene TRBV5-1 combines with J gene TRBJ1-6; D remains unclear. The germline V gene encodes CDR1 SGHRS and CDR2 YFSETQ. The ends were cut back, 0 bases at V and 8 bases at J, with 9 bases in the middle. This CDR3 region has 14 residues. CDR3 DNA: TGCGCCAGCAGCTTGGGTCAGAAGGATTCACCCCTCCACTTT. Amino acids: CASSLGQKDSPLHF.